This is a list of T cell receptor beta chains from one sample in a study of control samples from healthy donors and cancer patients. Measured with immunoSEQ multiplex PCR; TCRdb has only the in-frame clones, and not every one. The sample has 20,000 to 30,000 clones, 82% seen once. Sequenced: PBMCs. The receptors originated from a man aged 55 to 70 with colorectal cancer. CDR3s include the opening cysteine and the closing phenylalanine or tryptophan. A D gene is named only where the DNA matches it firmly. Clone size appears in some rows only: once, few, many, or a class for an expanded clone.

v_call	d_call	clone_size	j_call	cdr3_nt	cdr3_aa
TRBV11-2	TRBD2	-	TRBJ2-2	TGTGCCAGCAGCAACCGGGACTACCAAACCGGGGAGCTGTTTTTT	CASSNRDYQTGELFF
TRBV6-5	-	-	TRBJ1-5	TGTGCCAGCAGTCCGGACCGGAATCAGCCCCAGCATTTT	CASSPDRNQPQHF
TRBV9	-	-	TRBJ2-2	TGTGCCAGCAGCGTAGCGGGGGGCGCAAACACCGGGGAGCTGTTTTTT	CASSVAGGANTGELFF
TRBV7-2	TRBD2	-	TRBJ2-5	TGTGCCAGCAGCCCTGCTAGCGGGGGGGCCCAAGAGACCCAGTACTTC	CASSPASGGAQETQYF
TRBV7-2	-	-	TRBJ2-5	TGTGCCAGCAGTCAAGGCGTCCAAGAGACCCAGTACTTC	CASSQGVQETQYF
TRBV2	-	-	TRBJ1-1	TGTGCCAGCAGTTTGGGGGAGAACACTGAAGCTTTCTTT	CASSLGENTEAFF
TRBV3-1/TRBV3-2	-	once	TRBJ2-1	TGTGCCAGCAGCCAAGGATCGGGGACGGTCGACAATGAGCAGTTCTTC	CASSQGSGTVDNEQFF
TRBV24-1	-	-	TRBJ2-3	TGTGCCACCAGTGATTACTACACAGATACGCAGTATTTT	CATSDYYTDTQYF
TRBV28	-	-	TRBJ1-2	TGTGCCAGCAGCTCGGGCTCAAGAGGGGGCTACACCTTC	CASSSGSRGGYTF
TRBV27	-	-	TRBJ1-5	TGTGCCAGCAGTACAGGGTATATGGCGAGCAATCAGCCCCAGCATTTT	CASSTGYMASNQPQHF
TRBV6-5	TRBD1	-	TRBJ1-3	TGTGCCAGCAGTTACTCGAGGGGGCGAGGAAACACCATATATTTT	CASSYSRGRGNTIYF
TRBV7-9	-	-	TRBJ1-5	TGTGCCAGCAGCTTAGCGCTCGGTTGGGACGTCAATCAGCCCCAGCATTTT	CASSLALGWDVNQPQHF
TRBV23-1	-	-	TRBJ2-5	TGCGCCAGCAGACGGGCCGCCCGGGGTGAGACCCAGTACTTC	CASRRAARGETQYF
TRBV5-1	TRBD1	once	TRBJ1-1	TGCGCCAGCAGCCCCGGGACAGTCGGTGCAAACACTGAAGCTTTCTTT	CASSPGTVGANTEAFF
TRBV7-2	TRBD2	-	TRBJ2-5	TGTGCCAGCAGCTGGGGACTAGCGGAAGAGACCCAGTACTTC	CASSWGLAEETQYF
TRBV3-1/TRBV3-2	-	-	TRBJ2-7	TGTGCCAGCAGCCAAGATCTCCGGGACGAGCAGTACTTC	CASSQDLRDEQYF
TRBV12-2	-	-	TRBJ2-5	TGTGCAAGTCGCTTAGCACCCTTCTCTCCGGAGACCCAGTACTTC	CASRLAPFSPETQYF
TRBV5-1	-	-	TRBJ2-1	TGCGCCAGCAGCTTGGACCTCCGCCTCGATGAGCAGTTCTTC	CASSLDLRLDEQFF
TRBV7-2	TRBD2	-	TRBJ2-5	TGTGCCAGCAGCTTAGATCGGTATAGCGGGGGCCAAGAGACCCAGTACTTC	CASSLDRYSGGQETQYF
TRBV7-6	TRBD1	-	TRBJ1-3	TGTGCCAGCAGCTTAGGGAGCAGGGGGTTAGGAAACACCATATATTTT	CASSLGSRGLGNTIYF
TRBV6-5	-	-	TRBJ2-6	TGTGCCAGCAGTTACTCGACGGGGACTGGGGCCAACGTCCTGACTTTC	CASSYSTGTGANVLTF
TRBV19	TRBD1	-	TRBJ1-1	TGTGCCAGTAGTGCGGACAGGCGTGCTTTCTTT	CASSADRRAFF
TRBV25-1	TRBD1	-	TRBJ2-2	TGTGCCAGCAGTGAACCGGGACAGGGGGCCGCCGGGGAGCTGTTTTTT	CASSEPGQGAAGELFF
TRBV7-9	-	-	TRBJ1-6	TGTGCCAGCAGCACTCAGGGAGGTTCCGGTAATTCACCCCTCCACTTT	CASSTQGGSGNSPLHF
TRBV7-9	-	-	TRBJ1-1	TGTGCCAGCAGCTTAGGCCAGGAGTATGCTGAAGCTTTCTTT	CASSLGQEYAEAFF
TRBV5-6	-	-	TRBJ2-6	TGTGCCAGCAGCTTGTCGGGTACCTCTGGGGCCAACGTCCTGACTTTC	CASSLSGTSGANVLTF
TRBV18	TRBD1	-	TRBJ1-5	TGTGCCAGCTCACCACCGGTACAGGGGAGTTATAGCAATCAGCCCCAGCATTTT	CASSPPVQGSYSNQPQHF
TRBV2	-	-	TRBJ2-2	TGTGCCAGCAGTGAAAGTGATCTTGAGTGGTCCGGGGAGCTGTTTTTT	CASSESDLEWSGELFF
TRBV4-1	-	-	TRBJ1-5	TGCGCCAGCAGCCCGCGGGTGGGGTCGGATAGCAATCAGCCCCAGCATTTT	CASSPRVGSDSNQPQHF
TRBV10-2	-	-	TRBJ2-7	TGCGCCAGCAGTGAGTCGGCACTCGGGACCTACGAGCAGTACTTC	CASSESALGTYEQYF
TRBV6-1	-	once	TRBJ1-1	TGTGCCAGCAGTGACCACGCTTCGGGGGGCAAGGGGTCTGAAGCTTTCTTT	CASSDHASGGKGSEAFF
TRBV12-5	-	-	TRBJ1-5	TGTGCTAGTGGTTTAGACAGCAATCAGCCCCAGCATTTT	CASGLDSNQPQHF
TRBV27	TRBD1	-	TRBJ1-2	TGTGCCAGCAGGACAGGGGTTCCTAACTATGGCTACACCTTC	CASRTGVPNYGYTF
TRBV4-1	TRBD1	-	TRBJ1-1	TGCGCCAGCAGCCCGGGACAGGGGTACACTGAAGCTTTCTTT	CASSPGQGYTEAFF
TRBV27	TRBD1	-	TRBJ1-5	TGTGCCAGCAGTTTATCGATAGGGGGGACAGGGGTGGATCAGCCCCAGCATTTT	CASSLSIGGTGVDQPQHF
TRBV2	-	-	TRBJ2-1	TGTGCCAGCAGTGTCGGAGGGGTTGCGAATAATGAGCAGTTCTTC	CASSVGGVANNEQFF
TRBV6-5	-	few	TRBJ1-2	TGTGCCAGCAATTTGGCAGGACCCTATGGCTACACCTTC	CASNLAGPYGYTF
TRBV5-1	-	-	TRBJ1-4	TGCGCCAGCAGCTTGGCCCACGCAACTAATGAAAAACTGTTTTTT	CASSLAHATNEKLFF
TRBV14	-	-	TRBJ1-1	TGTGCCAGCAGCCAAGCTTTAGATTGGGAGACTGAAGCTTTCTTT	CASSQALDWETEAFF
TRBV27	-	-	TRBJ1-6	TGTGCCAGCACCCCACTCCCCGTTAATTCACCCCTCCACTTT	CASTPLPVNSPLHF
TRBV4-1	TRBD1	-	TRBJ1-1	TGCGCCAGCAGCCAAGATCCCTCTCACAGGGGGCGCCGGACTGAAGCTTTCTTT	CASSQDPSHRGRRTEAFF
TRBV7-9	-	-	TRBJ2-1	TGTGCCAGCAGCTTTAGTGATGAGCAGTTCTTC	CASSFSDEQFF
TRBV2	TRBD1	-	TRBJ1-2	TGTGCCAGCAGCAAGTCCGGGACAGTCGTTAACTATGGCTACACCTTC	CASSKSGTVVNYGYTF
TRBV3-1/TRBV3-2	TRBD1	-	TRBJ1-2	TGTGCCAGCAGCCACACAGGACAGGGTACCCATGGCTACACCTTC	CASSHTGQGTHGYTF
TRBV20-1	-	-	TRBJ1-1	TGCAGTGCCCCCGCAAACACTGAAGCTTTCTTT	CSAPANTEAFF
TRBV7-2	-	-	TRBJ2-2	TGTGCCAGCAGACCCACAGGGAAGAACACCGGGGAGCTGTTTTTT	CASRPTGKNTGELFF
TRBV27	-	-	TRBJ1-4	TGTGCCAGCAGTTTTGCGGAGAGTGGTAAAAAACTGTTTTTT	CASSFAESGKKLFF
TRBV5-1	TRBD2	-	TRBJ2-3	TGCGCCAGCAGCTTGTTAACTAGCGGGGCGTCAGATACGCAGTATTTT	CASSLLTSGASDTQYF
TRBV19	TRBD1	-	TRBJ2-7	TGTGCCAGCCAATCAACGGGCAGGGGGCTGTACGAGCAGTACTTC	CASQSTGRGLYEQYF